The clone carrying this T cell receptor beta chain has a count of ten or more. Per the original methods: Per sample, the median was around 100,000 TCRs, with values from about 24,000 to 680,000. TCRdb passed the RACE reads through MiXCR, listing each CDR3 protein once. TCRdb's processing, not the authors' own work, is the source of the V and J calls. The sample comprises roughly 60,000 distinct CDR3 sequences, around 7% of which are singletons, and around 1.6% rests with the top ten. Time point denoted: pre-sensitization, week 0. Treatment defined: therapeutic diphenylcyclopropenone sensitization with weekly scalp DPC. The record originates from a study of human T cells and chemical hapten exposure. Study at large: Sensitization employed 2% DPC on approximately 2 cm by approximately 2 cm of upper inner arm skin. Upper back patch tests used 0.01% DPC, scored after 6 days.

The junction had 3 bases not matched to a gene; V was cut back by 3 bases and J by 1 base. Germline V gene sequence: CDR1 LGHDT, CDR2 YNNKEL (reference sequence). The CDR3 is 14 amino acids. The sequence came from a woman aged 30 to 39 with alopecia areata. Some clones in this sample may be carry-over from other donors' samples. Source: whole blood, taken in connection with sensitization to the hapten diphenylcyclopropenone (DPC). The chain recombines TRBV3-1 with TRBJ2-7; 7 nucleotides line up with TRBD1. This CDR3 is CASSHPRGSYEQYF. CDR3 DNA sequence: TGTGCCAGCAGCCACCCCAGGGGGTCCTACGAGCAGTACTTC.